This T cell receptor (beta chain) was retrieved from a study of B cell selection in AIRE deficiency. Clones were sequenced by immunoSEQ multiplex PCR, and TCRdb holds only the in-frame ones, with some missing. The sample holds tens of thousands of clones, roughly 91% seen once. Regulatory T cells were sorted as CD4+CD25hiCD127low/negative. Trimming cost V 6 bases and J 8 bases, with 16 bases left between them. The germline V gene has CDR1 KGHSH and CDR2 LQKENI. This CDR3 has 13 residues. The chain links TRBV18 to TRBJ1-2; D remains ambiguous. The sequenced sample consisted of CD4+CD25+ Tregs sorted from PBMCs. The receptor comes from a human donor in good health. The CDR3 DNA reads TGTGCCAGCTCCCCCCAATACTCGGACGGCTACACCTTC. The encoded protein is CASSPQYSDGYTF.